This entry features one TCR beta chain sequence. The source of the sample is a study of CD8 T cells in Susac syndrome. Sequencing targeted TCR beta in T cells from blood (CD8+ and CD4+). With random hexamers, roughly 0.45 to 1 ug RNA was reverse transcribed. TCRdb reanalysed the immunoSEQ multiplex PCR reads using MiXCR and keeps one entry per CDR3 protein. This table has roughly 400,000 distinct CDR3 sequences, about 85% appearing once. The sequence was obtained from a human donor with multiple sclerosis. Sequenced material: CD8+ T cells from PBMCs.

The CDR3 coding sequence is TGTGCCAGCGATGGATGGACTGAAGCTTTCTTT. It is translated as CASDGWTEAFF. V and J are TRBV7-9 and TRBJ1-1; D remains ambiguous. CDR1 and CDR2 from the germline V gene are SEHNR and FQNEAQ (reference sequence). CDR3 length equals 11 residues. The ends were cut back, 8 bases at V and 5 bases at J, with 9 bases in the middle.